One sample yielded the 17 T cell receptor beta chains listed below, sequenced in a study of molecular identifiers for immune sequencing clone quantification. TCRdb re-called the PCR reads through MiXCR, storing one row per CDR3 protein. The table shows about 10,000 distinct CDR3 sequences, with around a fifth occurring only once. Sequenced sample: naive CD8+ T cells from blood, with Jurkat cell RNA spiked in. Subset given: FACS-sorted CD8+CD4-CCR7+CD45RA+ naive T cells. These receptors originate from a human donor in good health. Some libraries in this study had Jurkat cell RNA spiked in.

The J gene is TRBJ1-2, the V gene TRBV29-1; D call uncertain. The V end lost 4 bases, the J end lost 4 bases, and 16 bases lay between the germline ends. Germline V CDR1 and CDR2: SQVTM, ANQGSEA. The CDR3 length is 14 residues. CDR3 sequence: CSVVGGELSYGYTF. CDR3 coding DNA: TGCAGCGTTGTAGGCGGGGAGCTATCCTATGGCTACACCTTC.

This clonotype was picked up many times. The J gene is TRBJ2-1, the V gene TRBV7-8; 13 nucleotides agree with TRBD2. This CDR3 comprises 15 residues. The V and J ends lost 2 bases and 9 bases, in that order; junction bases with no gene match: 4. The germline gives CDR1 SGHVS, CDR2 FQNEAQ. The CDR3 DNA is TGTGCCAGCAGCTTACGACTAGCGGGAGGTGGTGAGCAGTTCTTC. Translation gives CASSLRLAGGGEQFF.

This clonotype was found a few times. The chain employs TRBV23-1 and TRBJ1-6; 8 bases align to TRBD1. TRBV23-1 belongs to the ORF category, with a function that is uncertain. After removal of 3 bases from V and 10 bases from J, the junction contained 8 bases not matched to a gene. The CDR3 sequence is 15 residues long. In DNA, the CDR3 is TGCGCCAGCAGTCACCTGACAGGGGAAGGCTCACCCCTCCACTTT. Encoded protein: CASSHLTGEGSPLHF.

This clonotype was counted at least ten times. The chain has TRBV4-1 and TRBJ1-1; no definite D call. Germline CDR1 MGHRA, CDR2 YSYEKL. The CDR3 runs to 13 residues. Trimming pared 0 bases from V and 6 bases from J, leaving 8 bases between. The CDR3: CASSQDLHAEAFF. The CDR3 nucleotides read TGCGCCAGCAGCCAAGATTTGCACGCTGAAGCTTTCTTT.

By sample share, this clonotype is medium-sized. The rearrangement joins TRBV4-1 to TRBJ2-7; 8 nucleotides match TRBD2. V shed 2 bases and J 0 bases; nucleotides not matched to a gene: 3. CDR3 size: 15 residues. Germline V gene lookup returns CDR1 MGHRA and CDR2 YSYEKL. The CDR3 nucleotides read TGCGCCAGCAGCCAACGGAGCGGGAGCTCCTACGAGCAGTACTTC. Protein sequence: CASSQRSGSSYEQYF.

On this clonotype itself: A clone one base away is much larger, so this may be a read error. The chain employs TRBV6-6 and TRBJ2-5; no firm D call. CDR1 MNHNY and CDR2 SVGAGI come from the germline V gene (reference sequence). This CDR3 is 14 amino acids long. The DNA of the CDR3 is TGTGCCGGCAGTTACGTACCCCGCCAAGAGACCCAGTACTTC. This codes for CAGSYVPRQETQYF.

This clonotype showed up many times. The DNA of the CDR3 is TGTGCCAGCAGCTTAGTTTTCAGGGGACCTAGCACAGATACGCAGCATTTT. Translating it yields CASSLVFRGPSTDTQHF. This chain links TRBV13 with TRBJ2-3; possibly TRBD1 for D (6 bases). The last part of the DNA fits TRBJ1-5 better; the J call may be wrong. This CDR3 contains 17 residues. In germline, CDR1 is PRHDT, CDR2 FYEKMQ (reference sequence).

This clonotype was seen a few times. V gene TRBV27 combines with J gene TRBJ2-2; 12 bases map to TRBD2. Germline V CDR1 and CDR2: MNHEY, SMNVEV (reference sequence). This CDR3 is 17 amino acids long. V was clipped by 0 bases and J by 6 bases; unmatched bases: 5. The CDR3 bases are TGTGCCAGCAGTTTATCACCGACTAGCGGGAGTGCCGGGGAGCTGTTTTTT. This translates into CASSLSPTSGSAGELFF.

Note on this clonotype: A read error may be the cause here, since a much bigger clone is one base away. This chain joins TRBV2 and TRBJ2-4; possibly TRBD1 for D (6 bases). Per the germline V gene, CDR1 is SNHLY and CDR2 is FYNNEI. This CDR3 comprises 16 residues. The CDR3 DNA sequence: TGTGCCAGCAGTGAAAGTTTTCAGGGGCTAAAAAACACTCAGTACTTC. Translation gives CASSESFQGLKNTQYF.

There are many counts of this clonotype. V and J are TRBV24-1 and TRBJ2-7, with 11 bases lining up with TRBD2. The CDR3 spans 16 residues. Germline V gene lookup returns CDR1 KGHDR and CDR2 SFDVKD. Trimming removed 4 bases from V and 1 base from J; junction bases left unmatched: 5. The CDR3 region is CATSDGTSGSSYEQYF. The CDR3 DNA reads TGTGCCACCAGTGACGGTACTAGCGGGAGTTCCTACGAGCAGTACTTC.

This clonotype is labeled as medium-sized. The V gene is TRBV7-2, the J gene TRBJ2-7; D call uncertain. V lost 5 bases and J 7 bases, leaving 18 bases between the germline ends. This CDR3 spans 14 amino acids. The germline CDR1 and CDR2 sequences are SGHTA and FQGNSA. The CDR3 spells CASSGSSTWEEQYF. The CDR3 bases are TGTGCCAGCAGCGGTAGCTCGACTTGGGAAGAGCAGTACTTC.

By sample share, this clonotype is medium-sized (0.01 to 0.1%). The V and J genes are TRBV20-1 and TRBJ2-7, with a possible D match to TRBD1 (6 bases). In germline, CDR1 is DFQATT, CDR2 SNEGSKA (reference sequence). The CDR3 is made up of 16 amino acids. Trimming removed 3 bases at V and 0 bases at J, with 18 bases between. CDR3 residues: CSASLNRAEDSYEQYF. The CDR3 DNA follows: TGCAGTGCTAGCCTAAACAGGGCCGAAGACTCCTACGAGCAGTACTTC.

This clonotype is classed as medium-sized. The V call is TRBV11-2, the J call TRBJ1-1, with D tentatively TRBD1 (5 bases). The germline CDR1 and CDR2 sequences are SGHAT and FQNNGV. The V end lost 2 bases, the J end lost 5 bases, and 15 bases lay between the germline ends. The CDR3 runs to 15 residues. As DNA, the CDR3 is TGTGCCAGCAGCTTAAGTCCAGGGCTGTGGACTGAAGCTTTCTTT. Protein: CASSLSPGLWTEAFF.

This clonotype showed up just a few times. This chain uses TRBV6-2 or TRBV6-3 with TRBJ2-1; tentatively, D is TRBD1 (6 bases). This CDR3 has 12 amino acids. Germline V gives CDR1 MNHEY, CDR2 SVGEGT. With 7 bases removed from V and 8 bases from J, the gap between germline ends came to 12 bases. The chain's CDR3 is CASTLGAHEQFF. As DNA, the CDR3 is TGTGCCAGCACCTTGGGGGCTCATGAGCAGTTCTTC.

Points on this clonotype: A much larger clone lies a single base off, so this may be a read error. The CDR3 loop reads CASSQTTGSWTNEKLFF. The CDR3 DNA sequence: TGTGCCAGCAGCCAAACGACAGGGAGTTGGACTAATGAAAAACTGTTTTTT. This chain links TRBV3-1 with TRBJ1-4; 7 bases fit TRBD1. The V gene's germline CDR1 is LGHDT and CDR2 YNNKEL (reference sequence). Unmatched junction bases numbered 8, after V lost 2 bases and J lost 2 bases. This CDR3 is 17 amino acids long.

This chain joins TRBV3-1 and TRBJ2-7; 8 bases line up with TRBD2. Germline V CDR1 and CDR2: LGHDT, YNNKEL (reference sequence). The ends lost 1 base at V and 5 bases at J; junction bases unmatched: 13. CDR3 size: 17 residues. CDR3 coding DNA: TGTGCCAGCAGCCAAGGCTTCTCGGCTAGCGGGCTGAACGAGCAGTACTTC. As protein: CASSQGFSASGLNEQYF.

A word on this clonotype: A much larger clone differs by one base, so this may be a read error. The rearrangement joins TRBV27 to TRBJ1-1; 9 positions match TRBD1. Per germline, CDR1 MNHEY and CDR2 SMNVEV (reference sequence). The CDR3 is 17 residues long. This chain's CDR3 is CASSLGGTGLENTGAFF. CDR3 DNA sequence: TGTGCCAGCAGTTTAGGAGGGACAGGGCTGGAGAACACTGGAGCTTTCTTT.